These 24 T cell receptor beta chains share one sample of origin, sequenced in a study of blood T cell repertoires in COVID-19. TCRdb's copy holds only in-frame clones and misses some; the assay was immunoSEQ multiplex PCR. Here the sample spans about 140,000 clones, roughly 80% being singletons. Source material: PBMCs or T cells enriched from blood (not recorded which). Every receptor here comes from a middle-aged woman who had recovered from COVID-19.

The V call is TRBV6-1, the J call TRBJ1-1; TRBD1 might be the D (5 bases). The CDR3 totals 14 residues. Germline CDR1 reads MNHNS; CDR2 reads SASEGT. Trimming left V 2 bases short and J 4 bases short, with 11 bases between. CDR3 loop: CASSETGRGTEAFF. The CDR3 DNA sequence: TGTGCCAGCAGTGAAACGGGGAGGGGCACTGAAGCTTTCTTT.

The CDR3 nucleotides are TGTGCCAGCAGCGTTTCGACCGGGGAGCTGTTTTTT. Its translation: CASSVSTGELFF. The genes are TRBV9 and TRBJ2-2, with D hard to call. The V end lost 2 bases, the J end lost 5 bases, and 4 bases lay between the germline ends. The CDR3 sequence is 12 residues long. Germline V lookup: CDR1 SGDLS, CDR2 YYNGEE.

This chain joins TRBV11-2 and TRBJ2-7, with D possibly matching TRBD2 (5 bases). In germline, CDR1 is SGHAT, CDR2 FQNNGV. The CDR3 sequence is 13 residues long. Trimming removed 4 bases from V and 0 bases from J, with 7 bases in between. This chain's CDR3 is CASSSRDSYEQYF. DNA of the CDR3: TGTGCCAGCAGCTCCCGGGACTCCTACGAGCAGTACTTC. The full variable domain, with the rest looked up from reference TRBV11-2 and TRBJ2-7, is EAGVAQSPRYKIIEKRQSVAFWCNPISGHATLYWYQQILGQGPKLLIQFQNNGVVDDSQLPKDRFSAERLKGVDSTLKIQPAKLEDSAVYLCASSSRDSYEQYFGPGTRLTVT.

The V call is TRBV5-4, the J call TRBJ1-2; D gene ambiguous. This CDR3 has 15 residues. Germline CDR1 reads SGHNT; CDR2 reads YYREEE (reference sequence). The germline V and J ends were trimmed by 0 bases and 5 bases, with 14 bases remaining between them. CDR3 sequence: CASSLEAGELYGYTF. The CDR3 region has the DNA TGTGCCAGCAGCTTGGAGGCGGGAGAGCTTTATGGCTACACCTTC. Looking up the rest from reference TRBV5-4 and TRBJ1-2 gives the full variable domain: ETGVTQSPTHLIKTRGQQVTLRCSSQSGHNTVSWYQQALGQGPQFIFQYYREEENGRGNFPPRFSGLQFPNYSSELNVNALELDDSALYLCASSLEAGELYGYTFGSGTRLTVV.

V gene TRBV7-9 combines with J gene TRBJ1-2; D is undetermined. Germline V gene sequence: CDR1 SEHNR, CDR2 FQNEAQ (reference sequence). Trimming removed 6 bases at V and 2 bases at J, with 13 bases between. CDR3 length: 14 residues. In DNA form, the CDR3 reads TGTGCCAGCAGTCGGGCCTCGGGAAACTATGGCTACACCTTC. The encoded protein is CASSRASGNYGYTF.

The chain links TRBV5-1 to TRBJ2-2; TRBD1 might be the D (5 bases). V lost 3 bases, J lost 6 bases, and 12 bases lay in between. Germline V gene sequence: CDR1 SGHRS, CDR2 YFSETQ. This CDR3 is built from 14 residues. CDR3 protein: CASSSQGAPGELFF. As DNA, the CDR3 is TGCGCCAGCAGCTCCCAAGGGGCGCCCGGGGAGCTGTTTTTT.

J is TRBJ2-1 and V is TRBV6-2 or TRBV6-3; TRBD2 aligns across 7 bases. Losses at the gene ends were 5 bases for V and 7 bases for J; bases not matched to a gene: 5. CDR1 is MNHEY, CDR2 SVGEGT, per germline. The CDR3 length is 13 residues. CDR3 nucleotide sequence: TGTGCCAGCAGTCGACTAGCTGGGAATGAGCAGTTCTTC. Translation gives CASSRLAGNEQFF.

The chain is built from TRBV12-3 or TRBV12-4 and TRBJ1-5, with no clear D. Between the trimmed V and J ends, which lost 3 bases and 4 bases, there was a span of 4 bases. The CDR3 extends over 12 amino acids. CDR3 in DNA: TGTGCCAGCAGTTTTTATAATCAGCCCCAGCATTTT. Translated, it gives CASSFYNQPQHF.

This clone was picked up a small number of times. V usage is TRBV7-8 and J usage is TRBJ1-2; TRBD1 might be the D (6 bases). Germline V gene lookup returns CDR1 SGHVS and CDR2 FQNEAQ. The V gene lost 5 bases and the J gene lost 2 bases, with 9 bases spanning the gap. This CDR3 has 13 amino acids. CDR3 nucleotide sequence: TGTGCCAGCAGCCCAGGGGTAAACTATGGCTACACCTTC. Translating gives CASSPGVNYGYTF.

The chain is built from TRBV28 and TRBJ1-5; 7 bases are a match to TRBD1. The germline V gene encodes CDR1 MDHEN and CDR2 SYDVKM. With 5 bases clipped from V and 3 bases from J, the junction kept 7 bases outside the gene matches. The CDR3 has 15 amino acids. CDR3 amino acids: CASSRQGWNNQPQHF. The CDR3 DNA follows: TGTGCCAGCAGTCGACAGGGTTGGAACAATCAGCCCCAGCATTTT. Full variable domain (rest looked up from reference TRBV28 and TRBJ1-5): DVKVTQSSRYLVKRTGEKVFLECVQDMDHENMFWYRQDPGLGLRLIYFSYDVKMKEKGDIPEGYSVSREKKERFSLILESASTNQTSMYLCASSRQGWNNQPQHFGDGTRLSIL.

The chain carries TRBV21-1 and TRBJ2-7; TRBD2 is the table's D call, not checked against the DNA. TRBV21-1 is marked as a pseudogene. This CDR3 has 16 amino acids. CDR3 protein: CASSKWAGKGIYEQYF. The CDR3 nucleotides read TGTGCCAGCAGCAAATGGGCGGGAAAGGGAATCTACGAGCAGTACTTC.

The chain is built from TRBV4-2 and TRBJ1-4; no definite D call. This CDR3 has 14 amino acids. The V end was cut by 1 base, the J end by 8 bases, with 11 bases between. Germline lookup yields CDR1 LGHNA and CDR2 YNFKEQ. The DNA of the CDR3 is TGTGCCAGCAGCCAAGCGGGGATTGGCGAAAAACTGTTTTTT. Translating gives CASSQAGIGEKLFF.

The chain combines TRBV7-9 with TRBJ1-4, with 8 bases lining up with TRBD1. V gave up 3 bases and J gave up 5 bases; unmatched junction bases: 5. CDR1 is SEHNR and CDR2 is FQNEAQ in the germline V gene (reference sequence). The CDR3 contains 15 residues. The chain's CDR3 is CASSFQDRVNEKLFF. The DNA for the CDR3 is TGTGCCAGCAGCTTCCAGGACAGGGTGAATGAAAAACTGTTTTTT.

The rearrangement uses TRBV5-6 and TRBJ2-7, with 9 bases that match TRBD1. CDR3 length: 14 amino acids. CDR1 SGHDT and CDR2 YYEEEE come from the germline V gene. V was pared by 4 bases and J by 7 bases, with 9 bases of the junction left unmatched. CDR3 coding DNA: TGTGCCAGCAGCCGACAGGGGGTGATTCGAGAGCAGTACTTC. Amino acid sequence: CASSRQGVIREQYF. Full variable domain (remainder filled in from reference TRBV5-6 and TRBJ2-7): DAGVTQSPTHLIKTRGQQVTLRCSPKSGHDTVSWYQQALGQGPQFIFQYYEEEERQRGNFPDRFSGHQFPNYSSELNVNALLLGDSALYLCASSRQGVIREQYFGPGTRLTVT.

The rearrangement joins TRBV10-1 to TRBJ2-7; maybe TRBD2 (6 bases). Trimming took 4 bases from V and 1 from J, leaving 17 bases between them. The CDR3 sequence is 16 residues long. Germline CDR1 WNHNN, CDR2 SYGVQD (reference sequence). CDR3 nucleotide sequence: TGCGCCAGCAGTGGGTTGGAACGGGACTGTTCCTACGAGCAGTACTTC. Translating gives CASSGLERDCSYEQYF.

This clone was seen repeatedly, ten times or more. The genes are TRBV9 and TRBJ2-2; 9 bases match TRBD2. Germline trimming cut 9 bases from V and 9 bases from J; bases unmatched to any gene: 6. Looked up from germline, CDR1 is SGDLS and CDR2 is YYNGEE. This CDR3 region has 12 residues. CDR3 bases: TGTGCCACCCTTAGCGGGGGTCGGGAGCTGTTTTTT. Residues: CATLSGGRELFF.

For this clone: The sample carries other DNA sequences with the same CDR3. The chain links TRBV14 to TRBJ1-5, with D uncertain. Per the germline V gene, CDR1 is SGHDN and CDR2 is FVKESK. V lost 1 base and J 7 bases, leaving 8 bases between the germline ends. The CDR3 runs to 13 residues. The DNA of the CDR3 is TGTGCCAGCAGCCAAGGGGCAGGACAGCCCCAGCATTTT. This translates into CASSQGAGQPQHF. The entire variable domain, with the rest obtained from reference TRBV14 and TRBJ1-5, is as follows: EAGVTQFPSHSVIEKGQTVTLRCDPISGHDNLYWYRRVMGKEIKFLLHFVKESKQDESGMPNNRFLAERTGGTYSTLKVQPAELEDSGVYFCASSQGAGQPQHFGDGTRLSIL.

The V gene is TRBV4-1, the J gene TRBJ1-5; 9 positions match TRBD1. Germline V gives CDR1 MGHRA, CDR2 YSYEKL. The CDR3 extends over 15 amino acids. Trimming cost V 4 bases and J 4 bases; bases outside gene matches: 5. CDR3 DNA: TGCGCCAGCAGCCGGCCCGGACAGGGGAATCAGCCCCAGCATTTT. Translation: CASSRPGQGNQPQHF.

The V call is TRBV30, the J call TRBJ1-1; no definite D call. CDR3 length equals 11 residues. Germline CDR1 and CDR2: GTSNPN and SVGIG (reference sequence). V lost 4 bases and J 7 bases, leaving 10 bases between the germline ends. The CDR3 loop reads CAWTFTGEAFF. CDR3 bases: TGTGCCTGGACCTTTACCGGTGAAGCTTTCTTT.

This chain links TRBV4-1 with TRBJ2-1, with D possibly matching TRBD2 (5 bases). This CDR3 comprises 12 residues. V lost 5 bases, J lost 6 bases, and 8 bases lay in between. CDR1 is MGHRA, CDR2 YSYEKL, per germline. The CDR3 loop is CASSFTSNEQFF. The CDR3 DNA sequence: TGCGCCAGCAGCTTCACTAGCAATGAGCAGTTCTTC.

J is TRBJ2-2 and V is TRBV9; 12 bases line up with TRBD2. This CDR3 contains 18 residues. CDR1 and CDR2 (germline): SGDLS, YYNGEE. V gave up 3 bases and J gave up 6 bases; unmatched junction bases: 12. The CDR3 nucleotides are TGTGCCAGCAGCGCGCGACTAGCGGGAGTATCAGTCGCCGGGGAGCTGTTTTTT. Residues: CASSARLAGVSVAGELFF.

The chain joins TRBV12-3 or TRBV12-4 to TRBJ2-1; D is unresolved. V was clipped by 5 bases and J by 9 bases, with 8 bases between them. The CDR3 extends over 11 amino acids. This chain's CDR3 is CASSKQFEQFF. The CDR3 region has the DNA TGTGCCAGCAGTAAGCAATTTGAGCAGTTCTTC.

The rearrangement links TRBV6-5 to TRBJ1-6; tentative D call: TRBD1 (6 bases). Trimming pared 2 bases from V and 10 bases from J, leaving 15 bases between. This CDR3 has 15 residues. Per germline, CDR1 MNHEY and CDR2 SVGAGI. The CDR3 coding sequence is TGTGCCAGCAGTTACGGACAGTCGACCAGATCACCCCTCCACTTT. Its protein product is CASSYGQSTRSPLHF.

V gene TRBV27 combines with J gene TRBJ2-1; 11 bases match TRBD2. With V trimmed by 8 bases and J by 7 bases, 7 bases remained unmatched. CDR3 length: 14 amino acids. Germline V gene data show CDR1 as MNHEY and CDR2 as SMNVEV (reference sequence). Written as DNA, the CDR3 is TGTGCCAGCCAGCTAGCGGGAGGCCGAAATGAGCAGTTCTTC. It translates to CASQLAGGRNEQFF.